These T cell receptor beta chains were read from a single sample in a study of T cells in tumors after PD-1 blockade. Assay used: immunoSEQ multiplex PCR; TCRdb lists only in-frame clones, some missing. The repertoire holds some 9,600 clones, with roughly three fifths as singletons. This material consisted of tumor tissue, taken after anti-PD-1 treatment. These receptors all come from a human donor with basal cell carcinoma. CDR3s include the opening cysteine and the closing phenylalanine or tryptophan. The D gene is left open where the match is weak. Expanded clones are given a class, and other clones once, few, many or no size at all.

CAWKGTGGYEQYF,TGTGCCTGGAAGGGGACAGGAGGCTACGAGCAGTACTTC,TRBD1,TRBJ2-7,TRBV30,medium-sized,13
CASSRGQGKGNEQFF,TGTGCCAGCAGTCGCGGACAGGGGAAAGGAAATGAGCAGTTCTTC,TRBD1,TRBJ2-1,TRBV14,NA,15
CASSLYDRTDTQYF,TGTGCCAGCAGTTTATACGACCGCACAGATACGCAGTATTTT,NA,TRBJ2-3,TRBV27,NA,14
CASSEALRGSPREKLFF,TGTGCCAGCAGTGAAGCGCTTCGGGGCAGCCCTAGGGAAAAACTGTTTTTT,NA,TRBJ1-4,TRBV6-1,medium-sized,17
CASSLGQGFRTEAFF,TGTGCCAGCAGTCTGGGACAGGGTTTTCGCACTGAAGCTTTCTTT,TRBD1,TRBJ1-1,TRBV28,NA,15
CASSTRTGGHNEQFF,TGTGCCAGCAGCACACGGACAGGGGGGCACAATGAGCAGTTCTTC,TRBD1,TRBJ2-1,TRBV9,NA,15
CAIRGQAVLNTEAFF,TGTGCCATCAGGGGACAGGCGGTATTGAACACTGAAGCTTTCTTT,TRBD1,TRBJ1-1,TRBV10-3,few,15
CASSQGPIDNYGYTF,TGCGCCAGCAGCCAAGGACCAATAGATAACTATGGCTACACCTTC,NA,TRBJ1-2,TRBV4-3,NA,15
CASSGQGTDTQYF,TGTGCCAGCAGTGGACAGGGGACAGATACGCAGTATTTT,TRBD1,TRBJ2-3,TRBV6-2/TRBV6-3,NA,13
CAIRPQGDGLPLHF,TGTGCCATCAGACCCCAGGGGGATGGACTACCCCTCCACTTT,TRBD1,TRBJ1-6,TRBV10-3,NA,14
CASSFEQGIEQFF,TGTGCCAGCAGCTTTGAACAGGGTATTGAGCAGTTCTTC,NA,TRBJ2-1,TRBV7-6,NA,13
CATSDADREVFF,TGTGCCACCAGTGATGCGGACAGGGAGGTGTTTTTT,TRBD1,TRBJ2-2,TRBV24-1,few,12